Shown below are 21 T cell receptor beta chains from a single sample sequenced in a study of blood T cell repertoires in COVID-19 (dated by TCRdb to about 2020). To prepare the library, the immunoSEQ multiplex PCR assay was applied. The immuneACCESS repertoire file appears here via TCRdb, limited to in-frame rearrangements. These files lack a portion of the clones; in checked studies, under half of the deficit traces to unresolved V genes, and the cause of the others is not known. Recorded for this sample are hundreds of thousands of clones; 70% to 90% of them occurred a single time. About 3% of the sample is taken by the ten largest. The specimen sequenced was peripheral blood. All receptors derive from a man aged 18 to 29 with active or convalescent COVID-19.

The rearrangement links TRBV11-2 to TRBJ1-2, with D perhaps matching TRBD1 (6 bases). V lost 5 bases and J 1 base, leaving 14 bases between the germline ends. Germline V gives CDR1 SGHAT, CDR2 FQNNGV. The CDR3 covers 15 residues. CDR3 sequence: CASSVSRGGNYGYTF. CDR3 nucleotides: TGTGCCAGCAGCGTATCGCGAGGGGGTAACTATGGCTACACCTTC.

This clone has more than one count but fewer than ten. This chain links TRBV6-6 with TRBJ1-5, with D possibly matching TRBD1 (6 bases). V lost 2 bases, J lost 6 bases, and 11 bases lay in between. The CDR3 loop spans 14 amino acids. Germline V gene data show CDR1 as MNHNY and CDR2 as SVGAGI (reference sequence). The CDR3 loop reads CASSYPGEGQPQHF. As DNA, the CDR3 is TGTGCCAGCAGTTACCCAGGGGAGGGTCAGCCCCAGCATTTT.

The CDR3 sequence is CSVEVTGGQETQYF. The CDR3 region has the DNA TGCAGCGTTGAGGTAACAGGGGGCCAAGAGACCCAGTACTTC. The chain carries TRBV29-1 and TRBJ2-5, with 8 bases that match TRBD1. CDR3 size: 14 residues. V lost 3 bases, J lost 1 base, and 4 bases stayed unmatched. Germline V gives CDR1 SQVTM, CDR2 ANQGSEA.

The rearrangement joins TRBV19 to TRBJ2-1, with 16 bases aligning to TRBD2. The V segment lost 7 bases and the J segment 4 bases; nucleotides outside the gene matches: 10. The CDR3 spans 18 residues. Germline CDR1 is LNHDA and CDR2 is SQIVND (reference sequence). CDR3 loop: CASNGGTSGGAKYNEQFF. Written as DNA, the CDR3 is TGTGCCAGTAACGGTGGGACTAGCGGGGGGGCCAAGTACAATGAGCAGTTCTTC.

The DNA of the CDR3 is TGTGCCAGCAGTTCCCCCGGGAGCCCGGACTCGGATACGCAGTATTTT. Translated: CASSSPGSPDSDTQYF. V gene TRBV28 combines with J gene TRBJ2-3; D perhaps matches TRBD2 (6 bases). The CDR3 totals 16 residues. Germline V gene sequence: CDR1 MDHEN, CDR2 SYDVKM. V was cut by 4 bases and J by 6 bases, with 20 bases left in between.

This clone was recorded once. The chain couples TRBV5-4 to TRBJ1-4, with TRBD1 matching over 7 bases. The CDR3 runs 14 residues. V was pared by 4 bases and J by 6 bases, with 6 bases of the junction left unmatched. In germline, CDR1 is SGHNT, CDR2 YYREEE (reference sequence). CDR3 residues: CASSSRDSDEKLFF. The CDR3 DNA sequence: TGTGCCAGCAGCAGCCGGGACAGCGATGAAAAACTGTTTTTT.

The chain is built from TRBV7-3 and TRBJ2-7; possibly TRBD2 for D (5 bases). The CDR3 contains 13 residues. Trimming shortened V by 2 bases and J by 3 bases, and 8 bases separated the two germline ends. Germline V gene sequence: CDR1 SGHTA, CDR2 FQGTGA. This chain's CDR3 is CASSLDYYYEQYF. DNA of the CDR3: TGTGCCAGCAGCTTAGACTACTACTACGAGCAGTACTTC. Variable domain in full (rest from reference TRBV7-3 and TRBJ2-7): GAGVSQTPSNKVTEKGKYVELRCDPISGHTALYWYRQSLGQGPEFLIYFQGTGAADDSGLPNDRFFAVRPEGSVSTLKIQRTERGDSAVYLCASSLDYYYEQYFGPGTRLTVT.

This rearrangement joins TRBV7-9 to TRBJ2-1; tentatively, D is TRBD2 (6 bases). There are 14 residues in the CDR3. Deletions cut 5 bases from V and 7 bases from J, with 15 bases between. The germline V gene has CDR1 SEHNR and CDR2 FQNEAQ (reference sequence). The CDR3 reads CASSLTTSINEQFF. In DNA form, the CDR3 reads TGTGCCAGCAGCCTAACGACTAGTATAAATGAGCAGTTCTTC.

The chain joins TRBV7-7 to TRBJ2-2; 8 bases are a match to TRBD1. This CDR3 contains 14 residues. Germline trimming cut 8 bases from V and 7 bases from J; bases unmatched to any gene: 9. Looked up from germline, CDR1 is SSHAT and CDR2 is FNYEAQ (reference sequence). The CDR3 sequence: CASGPQGGGGELFF. The CDR3, as DNA: TGTGCCAGCGGACCACAGGGGGGTGGCGGGGAGCTGTTTTTT.

The genes are TRBV19 and TRBJ2-5; 7 bases agree with TRBD1. The CDR3 has 15 residues. CDR1 LNHDA and CDR2 SQIVND come from the germline V gene (reference sequence). Trimming cost V 1 base and J 2 bases; bases outside gene matches: 4. CDR3 sequence (DNA): TGTGCCAGTAGTATAGTCCTCAGGGGGCAAGAGACCCAGTACTTC. This codes for CASSIVLRGQETQYF.

V gene TRBV11-2 combines with J gene TRBJ2-7; 8 positions match TRBD1. Germline values: CDR1 SGHAT, CDR2 FQNNGV. The CDR3 length is 15 residues. V was clipped by 5 bases and J by 7 bases; unmatched bases: 13. The CDR3 nucleotides read TGTGCCAGCAGCAAGACTGGACAGGGTTATTGGGAGCAGTACTTC. Translation gives CASSKTGQGYWEQYF.

The genes are TRBV6-5 and TRBJ2-5, with a possible D match to TRBD2 (6 bases). Germline V gene data show CDR1 as MNHEY and CDR2 as SVGAGI. The CDR3 spans 16 residues. V shed 0 bases and J shed 3 bases, with 14 bases lying between them. The CDR3 DNA reads as TGTGCCAGCAGTTACTCGCAACGGGAGCAGAAAGAGACCCAGTACTTC. Protein sequence: CASSYSQREQKETQYF.

The chain is built from TRBV9 and TRBJ2-2; TRBD2 matches 10 bases. The CDR3 has 17 residues. V lost 3 bases, J lost 3 bases, and 8 bases stayed unmatched. Germline CDR1 is SGDLS and CDR2 is YYNGEE. CDR3 sequence: CASSGPAGGPDTGELFF. DNA of the CDR3: TGTGCCAGCAGCGGGCCAGCGGGAGGGCCGGACACCGGGGAGCTGTTTTTT.

The chain links TRBV5-6 to TRBJ1-5, with 10 positions matching TRBD1. V lost 6 bases, J lost 5 bases, and 11 bases stayed unmatched. Germline V gives CDR1 SGHDT, CDR2 YYEEEE. The CDR3 has 16 amino acids. The CDR3 region has the DNA TGTGCCAGCAACAGCCGACAGGGGGCGCGACATCAGCCCCAGCATTTT. It encodes CASNSRQGARHQPQHF.

The chain uses TRBV5-1 and TRBJ2-7; 8 bases agree with TRBD1. The V and J ends lost 3 bases and 6 bases, in that order; junction bases with no gene match: 11. The CDR3 is made up of 15 amino acids. From germline, CDR1 is SGHRS and CDR2 YFSETQ. The DNA for the CDR3 is TGCGCCAGCAGCTACCAGGGGGGACAGGCCGGCGAGCAGTACTTC. This encodes CASSYQGGQAGEQYF. Drawing the rest from reference TRBV5-1 and TRBJ2-7, the complete variable domain is KAGVTQTPRYLIKTRGQQVTLSCSPISGHRSVSWYQQTPGQGLQFLFEYFSETQRNKGNFPGRFSGRQFSNSRSEMNVSTLELGDSALYLCASSYQGGQAGEQYFGPGTRLTVT.

The chain employs TRBV6-5 and TRBJ1-1; D perhaps matches TRBD1 (5 bases). This CDR3 has 12 amino acids. Germline lookup yields CDR1 MNHEY and CDR2 SVGAGI. Deletions cut 4 bases from V and 7 bases from J, with 10 bases between. In DNA, the CDR3 is TGTGCCAGCAGTTGGGGGGGTAATGAAGCTTTCTTT. Translated: CASSWGGNEAFF.

This sequence joins TRBV9 and TRBJ1-1, with a weak D call TRBD1 (6 bases). The V gene's germline CDR1 is SGDLS and CDR2 YYNGEE. Deletions cut 0 bases from V and 5 bases from J, with 8 bases between. The CDR3 is made up of 13 amino acids. The CDR3 coding sequence is TGTGCCAGCAGCGTAGGGCAGGGGACTGAAGCTTTCTTT. This sequence encodes CASSVGQGTEAFF.

In this sample, this clone turned up a few times. J is TRBJ2-7 and V is TRBV25-1; the match to TRBD1 covers 7 bases. Germline CDR1 MGHDK, CDR2 SYGVNS. V was clipped by 4 bases and J by 2 bases; unmatched bases: 5. The CDR3 is made up of 14 amino acids. The CDR3 loop is CASSGTGAPYEQYF. The CDR3 DNA reads TGTGCCAGCAGTGGTACAGGGGCCCCCTACGAGCAGTACTTC.

This clone was seen just once. The V and J genes are TRBV6-2 or TRBV6-3 and TRBJ2-7; D possibly corresponds to TRBD2 (5 bases). The V end was cut by 6 bases, the J end by 0 bases, with 9 bases between. Germline V gives CDR1 MNHEY, CDR2 SVGEGT. The CDR3 is 13 residues long. The CDR3 DNA sequence: TGTGCCAGCAGCCATACTAGCTCCTACGAGCAGTACTTC. As protein: CASSHTSSYEQYF.

The CDR3 DNA follows: TGTGCCAGCAGTCCTCAACCCGGTGACCAGTACTTC. It yields the protein CASSPQPGDQYF. The V gene is TRBV27, the J gene TRBJ2-5; D unresolved. The CDR3 extends over 12 amino acids. V shed 5 bases and J shed 10 bases, with 14 bases lying between them. In germline, CDR1 is MNHEY, CDR2 SMNVEV (reference sequence).

This rearrangement joins TRBV11-3 to TRBJ1-1; 8 bases are a match to TRBD1. The CDR3 is 17 amino acids. Germline-derived CDR1 and CDR2 are SGHNT and YENEEA. V lost 5 bases and J lost 5; bases outside the gene matches: 16. DNA of the CDR3: TGTGCCAGCAGCACCTCCGGGACAGGCTACTCGGGAACTGAAGCTTTCTTT. This gives the protein CASSTSGTGYSGTEAFF.